The 16 T cell receptor beta chains listed next were all sequenced from one sample in a study of cytomegalovirus exposure and HLA in healthy donors. Both 60 Vbeta primers and 13 Jbeta primers went into the PCR. Libraries were prepared by immunoSEQ multiplex PCR; TCRdb keeps only in-frame clonotypes and omits some of them. The sample has more than 150,000 clones, 65% to 85% seen once. The sample was PBMCs. These receptors originate from a man aged 50 to 60 in good health and CMV-seropositive.

J is TRBJ1-5 and V is TRBV27; 7 bases fit TRBD1. The CDR3 spans 16 residues. V shed 6 bases, J shed 2 bases, and the junction held 10 bases outside the gene matches. Germline V gene data show CDR1 as MNHEY and CDR2 as SMNVEV (reference sequence). CDR3 coding DNA: TGTGCCAGCAGCTTCCGGGGGCAGGGGGGCAATCAGCCCCAGCATTTT. This codes for CASSFRGQGGNQPQHF.

V is TRBV4-1 and J is TRBJ1-1; TRBD1 is a possible D gene (6 bases). The CDR3 extends over 16 amino acids. Looked up from germline, CDR1 is MGHRA and CDR2 is YSYEKL. The germline V and J ends were trimmed by 1 base and 4 bases, with 16 bases remaining between them. Here the CDR3 reads CASSQGAITGFTEAFF. In DNA, the CDR3 is TGCGCCAGCAGCCAAGGGGCAATAACAGGGTTCACTGAAGCTTTCTTT.

DNA of the CDR3: TGTGCCAGCAGTCTCCGGGGAACAAGGGGCTACACCTTC. Its translation: CASSLRGTRGYTF. The chain employs TRBV6-5 and TRBJ1-2, with no clear D. The CDR3 sequence is 13 residues long. Germline V gene data show CDR1 as MNHEY and CDR2 as SVGAGI. Trimming took 5 bases from V and 8 from J, leaving 15 bases between them.

This clone has just one count. The V call is TRBV7-8, the J call TRBJ1-5; 9 bases are a match to TRBD1. Germline CDR1 and CDR2: SGHVS and FQNEAQ. The CDR3 extends over 16 amino acids. After removal of 2 bases from V and 3 bases from J, the junction contained 5 bases not matched to a gene. This CDR3 is CASSLRDRGFNQPQHF. DNA for the CDR3: TGTGCCAGCAGCTTAAGAGACAGGGGGTTCAATCAGCCCCAGCATTTT. The full variable domain, with the rest looked up from reference TRBV7-8 and TRBJ1-5, is GAGVSQSPRYKVAKRGQDVALRCDPISGHVSLFWYQQALGQGPEFLTYFQNEAQLDKSGLPSDRFFAERPEGSVSTLKIQRTQQEDSAVYLCASSLRDRGFNQPQHFGDGTRLSIL.

V is TRBV13 and J is TRBJ2-7; 10 bases match TRBD2. The CDR3 is made up of 15 amino acids. The V and J ends lost 4 bases and 4 bases, in that order; junction bases with no gene match: 7. Germline V gives CDR1 PRHDT, CDR2 FYEKMQ (reference sequence). The CDR3 loop reads CASSSLRTSGYEQYF. The CDR3 DNA reads TGTGCCAGCAGCTCACTCCGGACTAGCGGTTACGAGCAGTACTTC.

The CDR3 nucleotides read TGTGCCAGCAGCTTGGGGGCAGGGTACGAAAACATTCAGTACTTC. Its protein product is CASSLGAGYENIQYF. The chain carries TRBV5-4 and TRBJ2-4; possible D gene TRBD1, 5 bases. With 0 bases removed from V and 5 bases from J, the gap between germline ends came to 12 bases. The CDR3 is 15 residues long. Germline CDR1 reads SGHNT; CDR2 reads YYREEE (reference sequence).

This clone was found a few times. The chain recombines TRBV6-1 with TRBJ1-6; TRBD1 aligns across 10 bases. With 4 bases clipped from V and 10 bases from J, the junction kept 10 bases outside the gene matches. Germline V gives CDR1 MNHNS, CDR2 SASEGT. The CDR3 contains 16 residues. The CDR3 spells CASSGRQGAAGSPLHF. For the CDR3, the DNA is TGTGCCAGCAGTGGACGACAGGGGGCAGCGGGGTCACCCCTCCACTTT.

This chain connects TRBV6-1 to TRBJ1-4, with D maybe TRBD1 (5 bases). Trimming removed 5 bases at V and 3 bases at J, with 7 bases between. CDR3 length equals 13 residues. Germline V gives CDR1 MNHNS, CDR2 SASEGT. CDR3 loop: CASSRGANEKLFF. The CDR3, as DNA: TGTGCCAGCAGTCGGGGGGCTAATGAAAAACTGTTTTTT.

The J gene is TRBJ2-1, the V gene TRBV27, with 10 bases fitting TRBD1. The V and J ends lost 5 bases and 10 bases, in that order; junction bases with no gene match: 8. CDR3 length: 14 amino acids. Germline V gene sequence: CDR1 MNHEY, CDR2 SMNVEV (reference sequence). CDR3 nucleotides: TGTGCCAGCAGTCTCCGACAGGGGGCTTTAGAGCAGTTCTTC. Amino acid sequence: CASSLRQGALEQFF.

The chain couples TRBV28 to TRBJ2-3; no clear D gene. This CDR3 has 14 residues. Trimming removed 2 bases from V and 0 bases from J, with 6 bases in between. Per the germline V gene, CDR1 is MDHEN and CDR2 is SYDVKM. The CDR3 DNA follows: TGTGCCAGCAGTTTAACGCTAAGCACAGATACGCAGTATTTT. Protein: CASSLTLSTDTQYF.

The chain carries TRBV30 and TRBJ1-2; possibly TRBD1 for D (6 bases). The germline V gene has CDR1 GTSNPN and CDR2 SVGIG (reference sequence). The ends were cut back, 3 bases at V and 3 bases at J, with 17 bases in the middle. The CDR3 has 15 amino acids. The CDR3 nucleotides read TGTGCCTGGAGGCCCAGGCAGGGGATCGACTATGGCTACACCTTC. Its translation is CAWRPRQGIDYGYTF.

This clone was detected only a few times. This sequence joins TRBV29-1 and TRBJ2-2; 8 positions agree with TRBD2. The J segment lost 8 bases and the V segment lost 7 bases, leaving 12 bases of the junction unmatched. In germline, CDR1 is SQVTM, CDR2 ANQGSEA. CDR3 size: 14 residues. The CDR3 protein is CSAKGGREGGELFF. In nucleotides, the CDR3 is TGCAGCGCCAAGGGGGGCCGGGAGGGAGGGGAGCTGTTTTTT.

This chain connects TRBV5-8 to TRBJ2-3; 9 nucleotides agree with TRBD1. Trimming took 0 bases from V and 2 from J; bases not matched to a gene: 1. The CDR3 sequence is 15 residues long. CDR1 is SGHTS, CDR2 YDEGEE, per germline. DNA for the CDR3: TGTGCCAGCAGCTTGGGGACAGGGGCCACAGATACGCAGTATTTT. Encoded protein: CASSLGTGATDTQYF.

The table lists this clone with a count of one. This sequence joins TRBV29-1 and TRBJ1-2; no clear D. The germline V gene has CDR1 SQVTM and CDR2 ANQGSEA. The length of the CDR3 is 15 residues. V shed 0 bases and J shed 8 bases, with 19 bases lying between them. The CDR3 DNA sequence: TGCAGCGTTGAAGAAAAGGTAGCGGCCCCAAGGGGCTACACCTTC. Protein sequence: CSVEEKVAAPRGYTF.

This chain joins TRBV2 and TRBJ2-4, with 11 bases matching TRBD1. Germline CDR1 SNHLY, CDR2 FYNNEI. Trimming took 7 bases from V and 7 from J; bases not matched to a gene: 9. The CDR3 runs 15 residues. CDR3 loop: CASTGQGAFGNIQYF. The CDR3 coding sequence is TGTGCCAGCACTGGACAGGGGGCATTTGGGAACATTCAGTACTTC.

This clone was observed at least ten times. This chain connects TRBV7-8 to TRBJ1-2; weak D call: TRBD1 (6 bases). Trimming removed 1 base from V and 4 bases from J, with 13 bases in between. The CDR3 runs to 15 residues. Germline assignment: CDR1 SGHVS and CDR2 FQNEAQ. CDR3 coding DNA: TGTGCCAGCAGCTTAGACGGGGGGCTGGCCTATGGCTACACCTTC. As protein: CASSLDGGLAYGYTF.